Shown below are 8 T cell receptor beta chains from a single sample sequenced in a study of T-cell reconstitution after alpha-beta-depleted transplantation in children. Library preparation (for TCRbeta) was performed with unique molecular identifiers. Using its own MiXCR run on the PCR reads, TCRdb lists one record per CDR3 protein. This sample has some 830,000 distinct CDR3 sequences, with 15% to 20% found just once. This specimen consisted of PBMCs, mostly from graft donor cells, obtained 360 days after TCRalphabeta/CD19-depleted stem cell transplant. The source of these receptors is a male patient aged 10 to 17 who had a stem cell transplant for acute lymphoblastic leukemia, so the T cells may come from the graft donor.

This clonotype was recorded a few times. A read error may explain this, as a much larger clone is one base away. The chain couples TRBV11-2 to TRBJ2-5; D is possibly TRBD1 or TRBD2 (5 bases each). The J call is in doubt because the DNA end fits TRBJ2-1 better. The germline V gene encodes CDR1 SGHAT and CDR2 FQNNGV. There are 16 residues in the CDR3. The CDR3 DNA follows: TGTGCCAGCAGCTCCCAGGGAAGAGGGGTCCAAGAGACCCAGTTCTTC. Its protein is CASSSQGRGVQETQFF.

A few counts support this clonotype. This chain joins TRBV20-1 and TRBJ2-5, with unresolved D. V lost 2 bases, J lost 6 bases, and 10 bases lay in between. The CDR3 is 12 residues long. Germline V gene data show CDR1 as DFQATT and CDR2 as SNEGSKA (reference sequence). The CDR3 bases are TGCAGTGCTAGAACTTCTTGGAAGACCCAGTACTTC. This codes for CSARTSWKTQYF.

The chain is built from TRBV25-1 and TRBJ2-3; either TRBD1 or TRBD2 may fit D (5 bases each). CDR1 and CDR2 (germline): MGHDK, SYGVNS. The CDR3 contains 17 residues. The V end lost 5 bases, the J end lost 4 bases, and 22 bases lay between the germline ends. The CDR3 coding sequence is TGTGCCAGCAGTACCTCTTGGGCAGGGAGTTATTCAGATACGCAGTATTTT. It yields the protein CASSTSWAGSYSDTQYF.

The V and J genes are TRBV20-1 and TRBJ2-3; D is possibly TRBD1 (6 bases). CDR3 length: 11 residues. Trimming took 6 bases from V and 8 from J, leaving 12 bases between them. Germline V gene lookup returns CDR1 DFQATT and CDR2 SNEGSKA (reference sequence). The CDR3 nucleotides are TGCAGTGCCACCCTAGGGGGTACGCAGTATTTT. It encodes CSATLGGTQYF.

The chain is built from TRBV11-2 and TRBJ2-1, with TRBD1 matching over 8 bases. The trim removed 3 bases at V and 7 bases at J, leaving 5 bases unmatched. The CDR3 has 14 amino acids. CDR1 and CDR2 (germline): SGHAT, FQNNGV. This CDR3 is CASSFGRGLNEQFF. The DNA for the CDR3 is TGTGCCAGCAGCTTCGGCAGGGGGCTGAATGAGCAGTTCTTC.

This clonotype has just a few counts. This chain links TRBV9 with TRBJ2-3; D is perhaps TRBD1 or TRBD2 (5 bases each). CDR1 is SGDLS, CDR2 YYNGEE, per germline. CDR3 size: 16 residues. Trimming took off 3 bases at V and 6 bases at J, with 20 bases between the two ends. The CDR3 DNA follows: TGTGCCAGCAGCGCAATGGGGGATAATATAGGGGATACGCAGTATTTT. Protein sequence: CASSAMGDNIGDTQYF. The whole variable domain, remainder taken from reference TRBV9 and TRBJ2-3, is DSGVTQTPKHLITATGQRVTLRCSPRSGDLSVYWYQQSLDQGLQFLIQYYNGEERAKGNILERFSAQQFPDLHSELNLSSLELGDSALYFCASSAMGDNIGDTQYFGPGTRLTVL.

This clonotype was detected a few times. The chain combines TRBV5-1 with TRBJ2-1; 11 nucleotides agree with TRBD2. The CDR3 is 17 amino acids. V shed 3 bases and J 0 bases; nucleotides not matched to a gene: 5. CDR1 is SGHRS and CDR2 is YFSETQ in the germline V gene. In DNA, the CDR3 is TGCGCCAGCAGCTCTAGCGGGAGGCCCCCCTCCTACAATGAGCAGTTCTTC. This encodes CASSSSGRPPSYNEQFF.

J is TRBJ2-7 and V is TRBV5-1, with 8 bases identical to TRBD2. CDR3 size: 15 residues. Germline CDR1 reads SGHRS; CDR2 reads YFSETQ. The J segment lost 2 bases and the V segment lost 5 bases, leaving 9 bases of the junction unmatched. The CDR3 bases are TGCGCCAGCAGGGGAGGAGGAGCGGGAGCCTACGAGCAGTACTTC. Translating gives CASRGGGAGAYEQYF.